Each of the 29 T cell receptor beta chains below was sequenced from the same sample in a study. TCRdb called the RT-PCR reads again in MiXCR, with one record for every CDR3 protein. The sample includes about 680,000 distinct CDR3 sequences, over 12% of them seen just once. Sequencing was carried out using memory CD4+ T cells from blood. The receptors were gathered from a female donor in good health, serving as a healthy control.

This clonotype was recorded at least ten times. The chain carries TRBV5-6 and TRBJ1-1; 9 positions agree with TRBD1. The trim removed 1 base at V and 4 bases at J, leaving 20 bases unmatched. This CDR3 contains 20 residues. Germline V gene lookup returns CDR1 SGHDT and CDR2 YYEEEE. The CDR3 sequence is CASSLRSFSGQGISSTEAFF. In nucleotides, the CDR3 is TGTGCCAGCAGCTTGAGGTCTTTTTCGGGACAGGGTATTTCGAGCACTGAAGCTTTCTTT.

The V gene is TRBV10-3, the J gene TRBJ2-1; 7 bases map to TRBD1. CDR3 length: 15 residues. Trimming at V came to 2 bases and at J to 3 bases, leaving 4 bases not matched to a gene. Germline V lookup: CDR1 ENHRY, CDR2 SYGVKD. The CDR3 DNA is TGTGCCATCAGTGAGGACAGGGCATTCTACAATGAGCAGTTCTTC. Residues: CAISEDRAFYNEQFF.

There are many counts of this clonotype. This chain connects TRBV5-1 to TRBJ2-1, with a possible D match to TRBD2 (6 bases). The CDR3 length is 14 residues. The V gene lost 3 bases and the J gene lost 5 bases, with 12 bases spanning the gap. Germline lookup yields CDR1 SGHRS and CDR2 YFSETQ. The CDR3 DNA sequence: TGCGCCAGCAGCTCGGAGGGGCAGCACAATGAGCAGTTCTTC. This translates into CASSSEGQHNEQFF.

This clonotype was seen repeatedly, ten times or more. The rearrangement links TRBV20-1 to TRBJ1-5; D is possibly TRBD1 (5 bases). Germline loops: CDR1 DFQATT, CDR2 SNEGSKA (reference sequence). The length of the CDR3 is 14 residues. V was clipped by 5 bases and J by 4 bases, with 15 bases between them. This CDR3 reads CSAYQTGRNQPQHF. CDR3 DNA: TGCAGTGCTTACCAAACAGGTCGAAATCAGCCCCAGCATTTT.

The CDR3 region has the DNA TGTGCCAGCAGCCCCAGACCGGGACAAGCCTCTGGGGGGACCGGGGAGCTGTTTTTT. Its protein product is CASSPRPGQASGGTGELFF. The chain links TRBV7-9 to TRBJ2-2; D might be TRBD1 or TRBD2, each matching 6 bases. The germline V gene has CDR1 SEHNR and CDR2 FQNEAQ (reference sequence). The CDR3 runs 19 residues. Between the trimmed V and J ends, which lost 5 bases and 5 bases, there was a span of 27 bases.

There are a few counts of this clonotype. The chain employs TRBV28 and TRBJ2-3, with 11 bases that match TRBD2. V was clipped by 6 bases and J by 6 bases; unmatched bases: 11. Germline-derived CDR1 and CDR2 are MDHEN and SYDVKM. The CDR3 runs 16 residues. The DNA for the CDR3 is TGTGCCAGCAGCGGACTACTAGCGGGAGTCCACGATACGCAGTATTTT. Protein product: CASSGLLAGVHDTQYF.

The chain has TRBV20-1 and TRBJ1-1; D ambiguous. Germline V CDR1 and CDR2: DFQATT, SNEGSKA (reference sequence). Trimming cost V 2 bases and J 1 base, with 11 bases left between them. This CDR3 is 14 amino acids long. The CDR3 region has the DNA TGCAGTGCTAGAAGTTTAGAGCCGAACACTGAAGCTTTCTTT. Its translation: CSARSLEPNTEAFF.

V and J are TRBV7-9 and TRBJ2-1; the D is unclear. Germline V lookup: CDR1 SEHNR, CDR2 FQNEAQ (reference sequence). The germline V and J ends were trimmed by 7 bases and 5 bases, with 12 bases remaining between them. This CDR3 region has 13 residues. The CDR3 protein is CASTIPQHNEQFF. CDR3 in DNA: TGTGCCAGCACCATCCCCCAGCACAATGAGCAGTTCTTC.

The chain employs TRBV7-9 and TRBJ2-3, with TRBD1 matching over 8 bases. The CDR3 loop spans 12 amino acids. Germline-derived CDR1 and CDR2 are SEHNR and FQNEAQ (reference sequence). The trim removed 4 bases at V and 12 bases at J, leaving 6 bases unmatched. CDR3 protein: CASSSSDRVQYF. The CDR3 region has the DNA TGTGCCAGCAGCTCTTCGGACAGGGTTCAGTATTTT.

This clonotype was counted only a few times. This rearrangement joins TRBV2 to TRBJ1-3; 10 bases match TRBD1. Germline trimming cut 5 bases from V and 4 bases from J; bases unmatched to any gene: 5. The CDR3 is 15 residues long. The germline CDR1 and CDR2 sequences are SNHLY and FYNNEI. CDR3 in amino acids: CASSTDRGLGNTIYF. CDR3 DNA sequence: TGTGCCAGCAGTACTGACAGGGGGCTAGGAAACACCATATATTTT.

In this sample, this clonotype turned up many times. CDR3 loop: CASSPRQGGSGNTIYF. The CDR3 DNA reads TGTGCCAGCAGTCCCAGACAGGGGGGCTCTGGAAACACCATATATTTT. The V call is TRBV12-3 or TRBV12-4, the J call TRBJ1-3; 9 bases are shared with TRBD1. The CDR3 runs 16 residues. The V segment lost 5 bases and the J segment 0 bases; nucleotides outside the gene matches: 5.

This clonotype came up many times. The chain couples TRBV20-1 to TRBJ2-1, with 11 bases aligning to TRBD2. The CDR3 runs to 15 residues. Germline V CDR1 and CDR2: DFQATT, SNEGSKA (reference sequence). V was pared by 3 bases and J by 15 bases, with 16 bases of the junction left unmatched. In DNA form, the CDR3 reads TGCAGTGCTAGGACCACTAGCGGGAGTTGGCAAAGGGGGTTCTTC. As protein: CSARTTSGSWQRGFF.

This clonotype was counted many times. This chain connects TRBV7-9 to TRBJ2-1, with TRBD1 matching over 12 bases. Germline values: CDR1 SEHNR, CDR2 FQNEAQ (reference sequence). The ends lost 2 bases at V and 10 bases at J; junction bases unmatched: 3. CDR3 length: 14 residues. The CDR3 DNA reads TGTGCCAGCAGCTTAAGGGACAGGGGGCAAGAGCAGTTCTTC. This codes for CASSLRDRGQEQFF.

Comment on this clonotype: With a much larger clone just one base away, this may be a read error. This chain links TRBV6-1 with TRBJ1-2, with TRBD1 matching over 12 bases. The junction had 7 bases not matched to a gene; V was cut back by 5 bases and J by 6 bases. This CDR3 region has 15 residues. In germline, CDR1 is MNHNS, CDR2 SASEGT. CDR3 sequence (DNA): TGTGCCAGCAGTCCCCACGGGACAGGGGGCGATGGCTACACCTTC. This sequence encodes CASSPHGTGGDGYTF.

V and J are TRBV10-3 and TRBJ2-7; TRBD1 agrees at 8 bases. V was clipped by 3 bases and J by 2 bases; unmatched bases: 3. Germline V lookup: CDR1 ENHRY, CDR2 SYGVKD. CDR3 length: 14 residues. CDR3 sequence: CAISERTGPYEQYF. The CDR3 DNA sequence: TGTGCCATCAGTGAACGGACAGGGCCCTACGAGCAGTACTTC.

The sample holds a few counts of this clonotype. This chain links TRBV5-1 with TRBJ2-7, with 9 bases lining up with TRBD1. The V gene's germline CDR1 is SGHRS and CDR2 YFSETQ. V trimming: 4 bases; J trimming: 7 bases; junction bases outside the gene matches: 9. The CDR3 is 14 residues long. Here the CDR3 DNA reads TGCGCCAGCAGCGAGGGACAGGGTCAAAGGGAGCAGTACTTC. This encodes CASSEGQGQREQYF. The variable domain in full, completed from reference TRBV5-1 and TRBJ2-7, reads KAGVTQTPRYLIKTRGQQVTLSCSPISGHRSVSWYQQTPGQGLQFLFEYFSETQRNKGNFPGRFSGRQFSNSRSEMNVSTLELGDSALYLCASSEGQGQREQYFGPGTRLTVT.

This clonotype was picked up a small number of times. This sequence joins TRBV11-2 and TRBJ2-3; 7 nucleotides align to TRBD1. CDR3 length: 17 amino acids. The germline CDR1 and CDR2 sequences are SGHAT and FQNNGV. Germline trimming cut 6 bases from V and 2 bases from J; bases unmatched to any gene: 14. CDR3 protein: CASSPSRGPIVTDTQYF. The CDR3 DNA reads TGTGCCAGCAGTCCGTCTAGGGGGCCCATAGTCACAGATACGCAGTATTTT. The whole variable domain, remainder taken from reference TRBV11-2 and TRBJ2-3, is EAGVAQSPRYKIIEKRQSVAFWCNPISGHATLYWYQQILGQGPKLLIQFQNNGVVDDSQLPKDRFSAERLKGVDSTLKIQPAKLEDSAVYLCASSPSRGPIVTDTQYFGPGTRLTVL.

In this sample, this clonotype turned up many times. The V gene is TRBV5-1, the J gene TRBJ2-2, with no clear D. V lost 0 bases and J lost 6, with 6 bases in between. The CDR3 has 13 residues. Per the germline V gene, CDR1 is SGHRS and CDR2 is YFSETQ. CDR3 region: CASSLGHSGELFF. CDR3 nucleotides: TGCGCCAGCAGCTTGGGACATTCCGGGGAGCTGTTTTTT.

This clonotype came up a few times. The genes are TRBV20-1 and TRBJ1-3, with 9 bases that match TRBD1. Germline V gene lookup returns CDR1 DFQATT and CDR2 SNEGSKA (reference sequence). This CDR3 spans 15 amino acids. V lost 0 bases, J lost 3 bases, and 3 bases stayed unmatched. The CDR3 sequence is CSARDPGQGGNTIYF. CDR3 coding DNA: TGCAGTGCTAGAGATCCGGGACAGGGTGGAAACACCATATATTTT.

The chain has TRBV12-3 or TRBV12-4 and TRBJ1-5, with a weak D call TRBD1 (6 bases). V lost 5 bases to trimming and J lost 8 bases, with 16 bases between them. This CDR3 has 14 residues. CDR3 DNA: TGTGCCAGCAGTCGCTACAGGGATGAGAAGCCCCAGCATTTT. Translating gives CASSRYRDEKPQHF.

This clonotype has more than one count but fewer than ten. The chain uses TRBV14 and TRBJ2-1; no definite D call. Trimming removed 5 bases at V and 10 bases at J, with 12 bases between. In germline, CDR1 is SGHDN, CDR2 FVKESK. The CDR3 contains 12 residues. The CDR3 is CASSETRLEQFF. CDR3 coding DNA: TGTGCCAGCAGCGAAACCCGTCTGGAGCAGTTCTTC.

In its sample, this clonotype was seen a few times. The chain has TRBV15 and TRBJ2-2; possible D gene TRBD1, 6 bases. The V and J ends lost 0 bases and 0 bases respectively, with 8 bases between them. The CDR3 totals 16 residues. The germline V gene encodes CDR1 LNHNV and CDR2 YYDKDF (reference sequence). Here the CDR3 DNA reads TGTGCCACCAGCAGAGACCAGGGGTCGAACACCGGGGAGCTGTTTTTT. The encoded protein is CATSRDQGSNTGELFF. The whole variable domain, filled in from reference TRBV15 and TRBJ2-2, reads DAMVIQNPRYQVTQFGKPVTLSCSQTLNHNVMYWYQQKSSQAPKLLFHYYDKDFNNEADTPDNFQSRRPNTSFCFLDIRSPGLGDTAMYLCATSRDQGSNTGELFFGEGSRLTVL.

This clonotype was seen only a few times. CDR3 protein: CASSVEQAGVDTQYF. Here the CDR3 DNA reads TGTGCCAGCAGCGTAGAGCAAGCGGGAGTTGATACGCAGTATTTT. This chain links TRBV9 with TRBJ2-3; 8 bases are a match to TRBD2. The V segment lost 0 bases and the J segment 6 bases; nucleotides outside the gene matches: 6. CDR1 and CDR2 (germline): SGDLS, YYNGEE. The CDR3 has 15 residues.

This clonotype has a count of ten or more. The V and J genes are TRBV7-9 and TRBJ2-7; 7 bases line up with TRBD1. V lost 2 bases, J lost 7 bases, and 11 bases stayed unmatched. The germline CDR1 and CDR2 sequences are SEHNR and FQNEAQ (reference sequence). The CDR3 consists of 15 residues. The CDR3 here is CASSLIGTQGEEQYF. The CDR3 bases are TGTGCCAGCAGCTTAATAGGAACGCAGGGGGAAGAGCAGTACTTC.

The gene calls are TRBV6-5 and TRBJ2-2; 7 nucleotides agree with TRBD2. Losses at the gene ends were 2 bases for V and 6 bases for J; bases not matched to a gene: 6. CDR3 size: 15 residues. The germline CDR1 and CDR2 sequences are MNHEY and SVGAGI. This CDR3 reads CASSYLGEGAGELFF. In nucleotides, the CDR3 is TGTGCCAGCAGTTACCTGGGGGAGGGAGCCGGGGAGCTGTTTTTT.

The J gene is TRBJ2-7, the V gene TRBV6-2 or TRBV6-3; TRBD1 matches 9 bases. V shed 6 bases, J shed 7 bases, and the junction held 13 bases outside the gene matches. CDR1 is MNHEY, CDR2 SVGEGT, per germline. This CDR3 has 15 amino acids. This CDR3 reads CASRPTGGITGEQYF. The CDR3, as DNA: TGTGCCAGCAGGCCAACAGGGGGCATCACGGGTGAGCAGTACTTC.

The CDR3 DNA sequence: TGCGCCAGCAGCAGAAACCCCCGGGACAGGGTTAATGAGCAGTACTTC. Protein product: CASSRNPRDRVNEQYF. The chain employs TRBV4-1 and TRBJ2-7; the match to TRBD1 covers 9 bases. The V gene's germline CDR1 is MGHRA and CDR2 YSYEKL. Trimming removed 5 bases from V and 7 bases from J; junction bases left unmatched: 15. The CDR3 is made up of 16 amino acids.

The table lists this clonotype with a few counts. In nucleotides, the CDR3 is TGTGCCAGCAGACCTAGCGGGAGGTCCCTTGCCAGGCAGTTCTTC. Protein sequence: CASRPSGRSLARQFF. The chain has TRBV7-9 and TRBJ2-1; 11 nucleotides match TRBD2. From germline, CDR1 is SEHNR and CDR2 FQNEAQ (reference sequence). This CDR3 has 15 residues. V was clipped by 6 bases and J by 12 bases; unmatched bases: 13.

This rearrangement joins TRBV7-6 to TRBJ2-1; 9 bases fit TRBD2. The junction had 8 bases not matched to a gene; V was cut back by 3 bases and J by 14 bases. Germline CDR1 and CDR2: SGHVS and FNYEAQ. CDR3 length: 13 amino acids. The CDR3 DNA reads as TGTGCCAGCAGCTTCCTAGCGGGAAATGAAAAGTTCTTC. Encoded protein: CASSFLAGNEKFF.